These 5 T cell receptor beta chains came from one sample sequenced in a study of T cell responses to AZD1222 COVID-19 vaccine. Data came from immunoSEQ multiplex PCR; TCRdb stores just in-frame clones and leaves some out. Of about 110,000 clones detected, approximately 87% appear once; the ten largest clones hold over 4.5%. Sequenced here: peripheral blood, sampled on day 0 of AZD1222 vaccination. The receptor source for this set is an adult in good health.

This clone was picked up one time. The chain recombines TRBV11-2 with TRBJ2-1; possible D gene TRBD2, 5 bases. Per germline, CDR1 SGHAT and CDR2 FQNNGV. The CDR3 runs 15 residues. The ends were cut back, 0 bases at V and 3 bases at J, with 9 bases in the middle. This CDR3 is CASSLDRADYNEQFF. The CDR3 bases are TGTGCCAGCAGCTTAGATCGAGCGGACTACAATGAGCAGTTCTTC.

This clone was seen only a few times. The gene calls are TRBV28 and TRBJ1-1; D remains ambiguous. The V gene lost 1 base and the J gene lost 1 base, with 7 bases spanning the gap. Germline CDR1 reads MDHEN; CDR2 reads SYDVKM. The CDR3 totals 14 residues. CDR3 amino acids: CASSLLGSNTEAFF. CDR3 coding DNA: TGTGCCAGCAGTTTATTGGGCTCGAACACTGAAGCTTTCTTT.

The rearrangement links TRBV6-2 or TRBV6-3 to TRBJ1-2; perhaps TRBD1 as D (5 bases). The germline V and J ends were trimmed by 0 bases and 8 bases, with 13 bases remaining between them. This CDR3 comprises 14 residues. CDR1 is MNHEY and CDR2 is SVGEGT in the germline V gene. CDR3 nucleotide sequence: TGTGCCAGCAGTTACTCGGCACAGGCCTCGGGCTACACCTTC. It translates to CASSYSAQASGYTF.

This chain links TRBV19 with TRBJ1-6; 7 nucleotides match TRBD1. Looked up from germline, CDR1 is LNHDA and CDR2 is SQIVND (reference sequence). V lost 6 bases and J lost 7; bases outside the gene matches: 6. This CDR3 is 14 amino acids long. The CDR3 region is CASRRQGSNSPLHF. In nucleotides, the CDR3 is TGTGCCAGTAGGCGACAGGGATCGAATTCACCCCTCCACTTT.

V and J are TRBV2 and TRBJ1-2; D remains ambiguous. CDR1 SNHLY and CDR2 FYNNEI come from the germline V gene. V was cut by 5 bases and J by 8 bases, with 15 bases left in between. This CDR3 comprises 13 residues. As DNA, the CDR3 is TGTGCCAGCAGTCTTGACGGCACCTGGGGCTACACCTTC. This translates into CASSLDGTWGYTF.